One sample yielded the 21 T cell receptor beta chains listed below, sequenced in a study of graft-versus-host responses after intestinal transplantation. These receptors' targets are unknown. Profiling relied on immunoSEQ multiplex PCR, and the TCRdb table lists in-frame clones only, not all of them. The sample includes approximately 97,000 clones, 85% to 95% of them seen just once. This material consisted of unstimulated CD8+ T cells sorted from spleen or lymph node cells, taken before transplant. These TCRs come from a human donor who was the organ donor for an intestinal transplant.

The chain uses TRBV18 and TRBJ2-7; the D gene is possibly TRBD2 (8 bases). Germline V gene sequence: CDR1 KGHSH, CDR2 LQKENI. V was trimmed by 5 bases and J by 3 bases, leaving 26 bases between them. CDR3 length: 18 amino acids. The DNA of the CDR3 is TGTGCCAGCTCAGACCGGGACAGCAACCGGGGGGGTATCTACGAGCAGTACTTC. Its protein is CASSDRDSNRGGIYEQYF. Full variable domain (missing parts from reference TRBV18 and TRBJ2-7): NAGVMQNPRHLVRRRGQEARLRCSPMKGHSHVYWYRQLPEEGLKFMVYLQKENIIDESGMPKERFSAEFPKEGPSILRIQQVVRGDSAAYFCASSDRDSNRGGIYEQYFGPGTRLTVT.

The V and J genes are TRBV9 and TRBJ2-5, with D possibly matching TRBD2 (6 bases). Germline V CDR1 and CDR2: SGDLS, YYNGEE. The CDR3 is 13 residues long. Trimming shortened V by 3 bases and J by 1 base, and 7 bases separated the two germline ends. The CDR3 protein is CASSAAGQETQYF. CDR3 nucleotides: TGTGCCAGCAGCGCAGCGGGCCAAGAGACCCAGTACTTC.

J is TRBJ2-7 and V is TRBV9; D remains ambiguous. Germline CDR1 SGDLS, CDR2 YYNGEE. The CDR3 covers 13 residues. V was cut by 0 bases and J by 0 bases, with 4 bases left in between. Here the CDR3 DNA reads TGTGCCAGCAGCGTAGGCAGCTCCTACGAGCAGTACTTC. Translation gives CASSVGSSYEQYF.

The rearrangement uses TRBV5-1 and TRBJ2-7; 11 bases line up with TRBD2. The CDR3 contains 15 residues. The V and J ends lost 4 bases and 7 bases, in that order; junction bases with no gene match: 10. From germline, CDR1 is SGHRS and CDR2 YFSETQ. CDR3 nucleotides: TGCGCCAGCAGCGAGGGGCTAGCGGGAGGCGATGAGCAGTACTTC. It codes for CASSEGLAGGDEQYF. The complete variable domain, with remaining parts taken from reference TRBV5-1 and TRBJ2-7, reads KAGVTQTPRYLIKTRGQQVTLSCSPISGHRSVSWYQQTPGQGLQFLFEYFSETQRNKGNFPGRFSGRQFSNSRSEMNVSTLELGDSALYLCASSEGLAGGDEQYFGPGTRLTVT.

The J gene is TRBJ2-1, the V gene TRBV9; D is unresolved. V lost 0 bases, J lost 9 bases, and 7 bases lay in between. Germline values: CDR1 SGDLS, CDR2 YYNGEE. The CDR3 has 12 residues. The CDR3, as DNA: TGTGCCAGCAGCGTAGGGTCAGTTGAGCAGTTCTTC. This translates into CASSVGSVEQFF.

V and J are TRBV5-1 and TRBJ2-1; 12 bases align to TRBD2. The CDR3 is 19 amino acids. Germline trimming cut 0 bases from V and 1 base from J; bases unmatched to any gene: 8. Germline V CDR1 and CDR2: SGHRS, YFSETQ. CDR3 nucleotides: TGCGCCAGCAGCTTGGGGCTAGCGGGAGGGCGAGGATCCTACAATGAGCAGTTCTTC. The encoded protein is CASSLGLAGGRGSYNEQFF.

The chain uses TRBV27 and TRBJ1-1, with TRBD1 as a possible D gene (5 bases). V shed 0 bases and J shed 4 bases, with 12 bases lying between them. Germline V gives CDR1 MNHEY, CDR2 SMNVEV (reference sequence). The CDR3 contains 15 residues. As DNA, the CDR3 is TGTGCCAGCAGTTTATCATCGGGGGTGTTCACTGAAGCTTTCTTT. This codes for CASSLSSGVFTEAFF.

The chain employs TRBV14 and TRBJ1-1, with no clear D. The ends were cut back, 4 bases at V and 0 bases at J, with 9 bases in the middle. CDR1 is SGHDN and CDR2 is FVKESK in the germline V gene. CDR3 size: 14 residues. CDR3 nucleotides: TGTGCCAGCAGCCCTCTCGGGATGAACACTGAAGCTTTCTTT. It translates to CASSPLGMNTEAFF. Full variable domain (missing parts from reference TRBV14 and TRBJ1-1): EAGVTQFPSHSVIEKGQTVTLRCDPISGHDNLYWYRRVMGKEIKFLLHFVKESKQDESGMPNNRFLAERTGGTYSTLKVQPAELEDSGVYFCASSPLGMNTEAFFGQGTRLTVV.

V usage is TRBV28 and J usage is TRBJ2-7, with D perhaps matching TRBD1 (6 bases). The CDR3 is 16 residues long. CDR1 is MDHEN and CDR2 is SYDVKM in the germline V gene. Trimming removed 1 base at V and 2 bases at J, with 15 bases between. CDR3 sequence: CASSLSPGHPTYEQYF. As DNA, the CDR3 is TGTGCCAGCAGTTTATCTCCGGGACACCCAACCTACGAGCAGTACTTC.

The V and J genes are TRBV5-8 and TRBJ2-5; TRBD2 aligns across 14 bases. In germline, CDR1 is SGHTS, CDR2 YDEGEE. The CDR3 is 16 amino acids. Germline trimming cut 4 bases from V and 5 bases from J; bases unmatched to any gene: 7. The CDR3 region is CASSPGLAGGWETQYF. The DNA of the CDR3 is TGTGCCAGCAGCCCCGGACTAGCGGGGGGTTGGGAGACCCAGTACTTC.

The chain has TRBV7-6 and TRBJ2-3; D is ambiguous. The CDR3 is 14 amino acids. Looked up from germline, CDR1 is SGHVS and CDR2 is FNYEAQ. Trimming took 6 bases from V and 2 from J, leaving 12 bases between them. The chain's CDR3 is CASSATPNTDTQYF. CDR3 sequence (DNA): TGTGCCAGCAGTGCGACTCCAAACACAGATACGCAGTATTTT. The variable domain in full, with the rest retrieved from reference TRBV7-6 and TRBJ2-3, is GAGVSQSPRYKVTKRGQDVALRCDPISGHVSLYWYRQALGQGPEFLTYFNYEAQQDKSGLPNDRFSAERPEGSISTLTIQRTEQRDSAMYRCASSATPNTDTQYFGPGTRLTVL.

This clone has just one count. The CDR3 sequence: CASSFPKIDLHVETQYF. DNA for the CDR3: TGTGCCAGCAGCTTCCCAAAGATCGATCTCCACGTTGAGACGCAGTATTTT. V is TRBV7-9 and J is TRBJ2-3, with D unclear. The CDR3 has 17 residues. The germline gives CDR1 SEHNR, CDR2 FQNEAQ (reference sequence). The V and J ends lost 3 bases and 9 bases respectively, with 25 bases between them.

The chain combines TRBV13 with TRBJ2-7; D call uncertain. CDR3 length: 14 residues. Trimming removed 5 bases from V and 3 bases from J, with 14 bases in between. Germline loops: CDR1 PRHDT, CDR2 FYEKMQ (reference sequence). Here the CDR3 reads CASSIADTYYEQYF. The CDR3 bases are TGTGCCAGCAGCATAGCAGACACATACTACGAGCAGTACTTC.

This chain links TRBV2 with TRBJ1-3; D is unclear. The germline V and J ends were trimmed by 0 bases and 2 bases, with 14 bases remaining between them. This CDR3 contains 17 residues. The V gene's germline CDR1 is SNHLY and CDR2 FYNNEI. The CDR3 loop reads CASSEAGSGDPGNTIYF. DNA of the CDR3: TGTGCCAGCAGTGAAGCTGGGTCCGGAGACCCTGGAAACACCATATATTTT. Full variable domain (remainder filled in from reference TRBV2 and TRBJ1-3): EPEVTQTPSHQVTQMGQEVILRCVPISNHLYFYWYRQILGQKVEFLVSFYNNEISEKSEIFDDQFSVERPDGSNFTLKIRSTKLEDSAMYFCASSEAGSGDPGNTIYFGEGSWLTVV.

The sample holds one count of this clone. The V and J genes are TRBV9 and TRBJ2-7, with D unclear. CDR3 length equals 12 residues. Trimming removed 3 bases at V and 1 base at J, with 5 bases between. Looked up from germline, CDR1 is SGDLS and CDR2 is YYNGEE. CDR3 nucleotides: TGTGCCAGCAGCGCAGGTTCCTACGAGCAGTACTTC. Its protein product is CASSAGSYEQYF.

V and J are TRBV28 and TRBJ2-3; 7 bases align to TRBD2. V lost 5 bases and J lost 0; bases outside the gene matches: 14. Germline lookup yields CDR1 MDHEN and CDR2 SYDVKM. The CDR3 is 18 residues long. Here the CDR3 DNA reads TGTGCCAGCAGTGTTAGCGCGGGAGCGTCGGCGAGCACAGATACGCAGTATTTT. This codes for CASSVSAGASASTDTQYF.

The chain recombines TRBV7-6 with TRBJ2-5; D is unresolved. Germline V lookup: CDR1 SGHVS, CDR2 FNYEAQ. CDR3 size: 15 residues. With 5 bases removed from V and 0 bases from J, the gap between germline ends came to 13 bases. The CDR3 nucleotides are TGTGCCAGCAGCGGGCCAGGATACTACCAAGAGACCCAGTACTTC. Its protein is CASSGPGYYQETQYF.

This chain links TRBV12-5 with TRBJ2-7; TRBD2 aligns across 7 bases. V dropped 6 bases and J dropped 3; count of bases not matched to a gene: 11. Germline V gives CDR1 LGHNT, CDR2 FRNRAP. The CDR3 spans 15 residues. In DNA form, the CDR3 reads TGTGCTAGTGGCCCCAGCCTGGGACTAAACTACGAGCAGTACTTC. Translated, it gives CASGPSLGLNYEQYF.

The sample holds one count of this clone. The chain recombines TRBV2 with TRBJ1-2, with TRBD1 matching over 8 bases. The CDR3 runs to 13 residues. Per germline, CDR1 SNHLY and CDR2 FYNNEI. J was trimmed by 4 bases and V by 8 bases; bases with no gene match: 6. CDR3 coding DNA: TGTGCCAGCGGTTCCCAGGGGGCCTATGGCTACACCTTC. This translates into CASGSQGAYGYTF. Variable domain in full (rest from reference TRBV2 and TRBJ1-2): EPEVTQTPSHQVTQMGQEVILRCVPISNHLYFYWYRQILGQKVEFLVSFYNNEISEKSEIFDDQFSVERPDGSNFTLKIRSTKLEDSAMYFCASGSQGAYGYTFGSGTRLTVV.

This chain links TRBV9 with TRBJ1-3, with D possibly being TRBD1 (5 bases). The CDR3 length is 15 residues. Germline V gene data show CDR1 as SGDLS and CDR2 as YYNGEE. Trimming removed 4 bases from V and 0 bases from J, with 11 bases in between. The CDR3 DNA reads as TGTGCCAGCAGCCGAGACAGAAGCTCTGGAAACACCATATATTTT. This translates into CASSRDRSSGNTIYF. Variable domain in full (rest from reference TRBV9 and TRBJ1-3): DSGVTQTPKHLITATGQRVTLRCSPRSGDLSVYWYQQSLDQGLQFLIQYYNGEERAKGNILERFSAQQFPDLHSELNLSSLELGDSALYFCASSRDRSSGNTIYFGEGSWLTVV.

A remark on this clone: One junction end disagrees with the germline gene, perhaps due to a read error. The J gene is TRBJ1-2, the V gene TRBV2; D perhaps matches TRBD1 (6 bases). Germline loops: CDR1 SNHLY, CDR2 FYNNEI. The CDR3 length is 14 residues. In DNA, the CDR3 is TGTACCAGCAACGACCTCCTGGGGGCCTATGGCTACACCTTC. This translates into CTSNDLLGAYGYTF.